This passage covers 17 T cell receptor beta chains from one sample sequenced in a study of early T cells in non-severe SARS-CoV-2 infection. In TCRdb, the 5' RACE reads were re-called with MiXCR into one record per CDR3 protein. Of about 61,000 distinct CDR3 sequences listed, approximately 12% are singletons. The sequences come from whole blood, collected at baseline. Receptors originate from an adult who was a healthcare worker with PCR-confirmed SARS-CoV-2 infection or an uninfected control (not recorded which). The donor label of this sample is uncertain.

This clonotype was seen only a few times. The chain links TRBV2 to TRBJ1-5; D may be TRBD1 (5 bases). The CDR3 loop spans 16 amino acids. Germline values: CDR1 SNHLY, CDR2 FYNNEI. The V gene lost 3 bases and the J gene lost 3 bases, with 15 bases spanning the gap. The CDR3, as DNA: TGTGCCAGCAGTGATATCCCCAGACAGCTCAATCAGCCCCAGCATTTT. It specifies CASSDIPRQLNQPQHF. Complete variable domain (other parts from reference TRBV2 and TRBJ1-5): EPEVTQTPSHQVTQMGQEVILRCVPISNHLYFYWYRQILGQKVEFLVSFYNNEISEKSEIFDDQFSVERPDGSNFTLKIRSTKLEDSAMYFCASSDIPRQLNQPQHFGDGTRLSIL.

V and J are TRBV27 and TRBJ1-4; 9 bases line up with TRBD1. The junction had 2 bases not matched to a gene; V was cut back by 7 bases and J by 5 bases. CDR3 length: 13 residues. CDR1 is MNHEY, CDR2 SMNVEV, per germline (reference sequence). CDR3 amino acids: CASTGTGNEKLFF. The CDR3 bases are TGTGCCAGCACAGGGACAGGGAATGAAAAACTGTTTTTT.

This clonotype has just a few counts. The chain recombines TRBV14 with TRBJ2-1; D not resolved. This CDR3 comprises 13 residues. Germline loops: CDR1 SGHDN, CDR2 FVKESK. The ends were cut back, 2 bases at V and 5 bases at J, with 7 bases in the middle. CDR3 sequence: CASSQLGNNEQFF. Written as DNA, the CDR3 is TGTGCCAGCAGCCAACTGGGGAACAATGAGCAGTTCTTC.

This clonotype was observed a few times. J is TRBJ2-5 and V is TRBV29-1; tentative D call: TRBD1 (5 bases). CDR1 and CDR2 from the germline V gene are SQVTM and ANQGSEA. This CDR3 is built from 13 residues. The V end lost 4 bases, the J end lost 2 bases, and 11 bases lay between the germline ends. The CDR3 loop is CSVVIRVQETQYF. CDR3 nucleotide sequence: TGCAGCGTTGTCATCAGGGTACAAGAGACCCAGTACTTC.

The chain recombines TRBV7-7 with TRBJ1-5; possible D gene TRBD1, 6 bases. Germline V gene sequence: CDR1 SSHAT, CDR2 FNYEAQ (reference sequence). Trimming took off 5 bases at V and 1 base at J, with 18 bases between the two ends. The CDR3 is made up of 17 amino acids. In DNA, the CDR3 is TGTGCCAGCAGCCCTACCCGGGACAAAAAGAGCAATCAGCCCCAGCATTTT. It is translated as CASSPTRDKKSNQPQHF.

This clonotype appeared many times. The chain combines TRBV19 with TRBJ1-5; TRBD1 is a possible D gene (5 bases). The CDR3 contains 15 residues. Per the germline V gene, CDR1 is LNHDA and CDR2 is SQIVND (reference sequence). Trimming removed 10 bases from V and 0 bases from J, with 16 bases in between. As DNA, the CDR3 is TGTGCCACCTCGACAGTGGCTAATAGCAATCAGCCCCAGCATTTT. Translated: CATSTVANSNQPQHF.

This clonotype has a handful of counts. As DNA, the CDR3 is TGTGCCACCAGTGATCCAGGGGGCAGCTCCTACAATGAGCAGTTCTTC. As protein: CATSDPGGSSYNEQFF. J is TRBJ2-1 and V is TRBV24-1; the match to TRBD1 covers 8 bases. The CDR3 has 16 residues. Germline lookup yields CDR1 KGHDR and CDR2 SFDVKD. V shed 3 bases, J shed 0 bases, and the junction held 3 bases outside the gene matches.

This clonotype was picked up a small number of times. The chain recombines TRBV18 with TRBJ2-1; D remains ambiguous. Germline lookup yields CDR1 KGHSH and CDR2 LQKENI. Between the trimmed V and J ends, which lost 0 bases and 8 bases, there was a span of 17 bases. The CDR3 consists of 16 residues. The CDR3 sequence: CASSPPTRSVEDEQFF. CDR3 nucleotides: TGTGCCAGCTCACCACCGACGCGAAGTGTCGAGGATGAGCAGTTCTTC.

This chain connects TRBV6-1 to TRBJ1-6; tentative D call: TRBD1 (6 bases). Germline V gives CDR1 MNHNS, CDR2 SASEGT. V shed 6 bases and J shed 2 bases, with 14 bases lying between them. This CDR3 has 16 amino acids. CDR3 in amino acids: CASRGPAGAYNSPLHF. CDR3 nucleotide sequence: TGTGCCAGCAGGGGGCCAGCAGGGGCCTATAATTCACCCCTCCACTTT.

The chain links TRBV20-1 to TRBJ2-2; 10 positions match TRBD1. Per the germline V gene, CDR1 is DFQATT and CDR2 is SNEGSKA (reference sequence). This CDR3 is built from 15 residues. V was pared by 3 bases and J by 0 bases, with 1 base of the junction left unmatched. The CDR3 DNA follows: TGCAGTGCTAGCGGACAGGGGGCGAACACCGGGGAGCTGTTTTTT. The encoded protein is CSASGQGANTGELFF.

The sample holds a few counts of this clonotype. The CDR3 sequence: CASGLAPAGLAGDRRNEQFF. CDR3 DNA sequence: TGTGCTAGTGGTTTGGCCCCGGCAGGACTAGCGGGGGATCGACGCAATGAGCAGTTCTTC. V and J are TRBV12-5 and TRBJ2-1; 13 bases match TRBD2. Germline-derived CDR1 and CDR2 are LGHNT and FRNRAP. This CDR3 has 20 residues. Trimming cost V 1 base and J 6 bases; bases outside gene matches: 15.

This clonotype was counted at least ten times. V gene TRBV5-1 combines with J gene TRBJ2-2; TRBD1 matches 8 bases. Germline V gene data show CDR1 as SGHRS and CDR2 as YFSETQ. V gave up 5 bases and J gave up 4 bases; unmatched junction bases: 4. The CDR3 has 14 residues. The CDR3 nucleotides are TGCGCCAGCAGTCCAGGGGGCAGCACCGGGGAGCTGTTTTTT. Translated: CASSPGGSTGELFF.

There are many counts of this clonotype. The rearrangement joins TRBV20-1 to TRBJ2-5, with 16 bases matching TRBD2. The CDR3 consists of 16 residues. The germline gives CDR1 DFQATT, CDR2 SNEGSKA (reference sequence). J gave up 2 bases and V 2 bases, and 2 bases lay outside the gene matches. The DNA of the CDR3 is TGCAGTGCTAGACCGGGACTAGCGGGGGGGCAAGAGACCCAGTACTTC. The encoded protein is CSARPGLAGGQETQYF.

With respect to this clonotype: No DNA is shown, since the ends of the CDR3 on it are uncertain; the CDR3 is the one TCRdb lists. The chain employs TRBV7-5 and TRBJ2-2. TRBV7-5 is a documented pseudogene. From its first to its last residue, the CDR3 has 18 amino acids. The CDR3 spells CISVPEAYCLQNTGELFF.

There are a few counts of this clonotype. The gene calls are TRBV12-3 or TRBV12-4 and TRBJ1-1; D gene ambiguous. Trimming cost V 2 bases and J 4 bases, with 2 bases left between them. CDR3 length: 11 residues. The CDR3 spells CASSLSTEAFF. CDR3 DNA: TGTGCCAGCAGTTTAAGCACTGAAGCTTTCTTT.

This clonotype is medium-sized (0.01 to 0.1%). The chain is built from TRBV9 and TRBJ1-2; no clear D. The CDR3 runs to 15 residues. Germline V lookup: CDR1 SGDLS, CDR2 YYNGEE. V lost 0 bases and J 4 bases, leaving 13 bases between the germline ends. For the CDR3, the DNA is TGTGCCAGCAGCGTAGGGGCGGCTAACTCCTATGGCTACACCTTC. As protein: CASSVGAANSYGYTF.

This clonotype turned up a few times. The rearrangement links TRBV19 to TRBJ1-2; no definite D call. Germline V gives CDR1 LNHDA, CDR2 SQIVND (reference sequence). The CDR3 length is 18 residues. V was cut by 3 bases and J by 1 base, with 21 bases left in between. The CDR3 DNA reads TGTGCCAGTAGTATCGACCGGCCAGCCCAGTCGGATAACTATGGCTACACCTTC. Protein product: CASSIDRPAQSDNYGYTF. Based on the CDR3 plus reference TRBV19 and TRBJ1-2, the full variable domain is DGGITQSPKYLFRKEGQNVTLSCEQNLNHDAMYWYRQDPGQGLRLIYYSQIVNDFQKGDIAEGYSVSREKKESFPLTVTSAQKNPTAFYLCASSIDRPAQSDNYGYTFGSGTRLTVV.